This T cell receptor beta chain was profiled in a study of T cells after yellow fever vaccination. This clonotype was observed at least ten times. TCRdb reprocessed the 5' RACE reads via MiXCR and lists one record per CDR3 protein. The data contain roughly 150,000 distinct CDR3 sequences, more than 6.5% of them singletons. The CDR3 runs to 11 residues. Germline lookup yields CDR1 DFQATT and CDR2 SNEGSKA (reference sequence). The specimen was CD4+ T cells sorted from PBMCs, collected 10 days after the yellow fever booster vaccination. The V gene is TRBV20-1, the J gene TRBJ2-1; D ambiguous. The sequence was collected from a man younger than 40 who received the YFV17D yellow fever vaccine. Here the CDR3 reads CSPQGGNEQFF. The CDR3 DNA reads TGCAGCCCCCAAGGTGGCAATGAGCAGTTCTTC.